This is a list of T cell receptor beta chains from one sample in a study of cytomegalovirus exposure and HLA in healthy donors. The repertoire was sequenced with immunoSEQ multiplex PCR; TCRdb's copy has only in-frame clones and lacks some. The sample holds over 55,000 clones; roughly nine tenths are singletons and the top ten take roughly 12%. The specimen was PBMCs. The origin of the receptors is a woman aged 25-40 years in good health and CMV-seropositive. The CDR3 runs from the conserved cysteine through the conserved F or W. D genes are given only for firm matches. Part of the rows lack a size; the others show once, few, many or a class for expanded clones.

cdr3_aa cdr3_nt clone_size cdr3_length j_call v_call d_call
CASSSKGGANQPQHF TGTGCCAGCAGTTCTAAGGGGGGGGCTAATCAGCCCCAGCATTTT - 15 TRBJ1-5 TRBV28 -
CASSYSGGAGTDTQYF TGTGCCAGCAGTTACTCAGGGGGAGCTGGCACAGATACGCAGTATTTT - 16 TRBJ2-3 TRBV6-5 -
CASSVLAGPLTTDTQYF TGTGCCAGCAGTGTTCTAGCGGGACCTCTCACCACAGATACGCAGTATTTT - 17 TRBJ2-3 TRBV6-1 TRBD2
CASSLTSGSYEQYF TGTGCCAGCAGCTTGACTAGCGGCTCCTACGAGCAGTACTTC - 14 TRBJ2-7 TRBV6-5 TRBD2
CASSPRSGGHTEAFF TGTGCCAGCAGCCCCAGATCAGGAGGGCACACTGAAGCTTTCTTT - 15 TRBJ1-1 TRBV7-9 -
CATRGGQGHQPQHF TGTGCCACCCGGGGGGGACAGGGGCATCAGCCCCAGCATTTT - 14 TRBJ1-5 TRBV15 TRBD1
CASSQGTLETQYF TGCGCCAGCAGCCAAGGGACTCTGGAGACCCAGTACTTC - 13 TRBJ2-5 TRBV4-1 -
CASSVQPGVYEQYF TGTGCCAGCAGCGTACAGCCCGGGGTCTACGAGCAGTACTTC - 14 TRBJ2-7 TRBV9 -
CASSHRPRTSVHYNEQFF TGTGCCAGCAGCCATCGACCCAGGACTAGCGTACACTACAATGAGCAGTTCTTC - 18 TRBJ2-1 TRBV14 TRBD2
CASSERQGAHYGYTF TGTGCCAGCAGTGAAAGGCAGGGGGCACACTATGGCTACACCTTC once 15 TRBJ1-2 TRBV2 TRBD1
CASSLWGEGSYEQYF TGTGCCAGCAGTTTATGGGGGGAGGGCTCCTACGAGCAGTACTTC - 15 TRBJ2-7 TRBV28 TRBD2
CASSLYGGLTEAFF TGTGCCAGCAGTTTATACGGGGGGCTCACTGAAGCTTTCTTT - 14 TRBJ1-1 TRBV27 -
CASSPPTDYGYTF TGTGCCAGCTCACCACCGACAGACTATGGCTACACCTTC - 13 TRBJ1-2 TRBV18 -
CANLPGIEVEAFF TGTGCCAATTTACCCGGGATAGAAGTTGAAGCTTTCTTT - 13 TRBJ1-1 TRBV7-3 -
CAWSVQSRWDTQYF TGTGCCTGGAGTGTACAAAGCAGGTGGGATACGCAGTATTTT - 14 TRBJ2-3 TRBV30 -
CASSEQAFITEAFF TGTGCCAGCAGTGAACAGGCATTTATCACTGAAGCTTTCTTT - 14 TRBJ1-1 TRBV6-1 -
CASSLQTALGGEQFF TGTGCCAGCAGCTTACAAACCGCGCTTGGGGGGGAGCAGTTCTTC - 15 TRBJ2-1 TRBV7-6 -
CASSLGGEGPLNEQYF TGTGCCAGCAGCTTAGGGGGGGAAGGTCCGCTGAACGAGCAGTACTTC - 16 TRBJ2-7 TRBV11-2 -
CASSMGQGQETQYF TGTGCCAGCAGCATGGGACAGGGGCAGGAGACCCAGTACTTC - 14 TRBJ2-5 TRBV27 TRBD1
CASKGHSNTEAFF TGTGCCAGCAAGGGACACTCAAACACTGAAGCTTTCTTT - 13 TRBJ1-1 TRBV6-1 -
CASSVGIGLAGGEQFF TGTGCCAGCAGCGTAGGAATCGGACTAGCGGGAGGTGAGCAGTTCTTC - 16 TRBJ2-1 TRBV9 TRBD2
CASSLQASTDTQYF TGCGCCAGCAGCTTGCAGGCTAGCACAGATACGCAGTATTTT - 14 TRBJ2-3 TRBV5-1 -